This T cell receptor beta chain stems from a study of T cells in Graves' hyperthyroidism and ophthalmopathy. It was less than 13 ml of fresh peripheral blood that supplied the PBMCs. V lost 4 bases to trimming and J lost 0 bases; unmatched junction nucleotides: 8. This CDR3 comprises 17 residues. CDR1 is MGHDK and CDR2 is SYGVNS in the germline V gene. Amplification of TCR beta CDR3 regions was performed using RNA transcripts as template. Carried out on the TCR CDR3, a first-round RT-PCR used the HTBI primer set. TCRdb reprocessed the multiplex PCR reads with MiXCR, giving one entry per CDR3 protein. Of around 580,000 distinct CDR3 sequences listed, approximately 15% are singletons. There are a few counts of this clonotype.

The TCR comes from a woman aged 18-30 years with Graves' hyperthyroidism. Sequences were obtained from blood. The chain uses TRBV25-1 and TRBJ1-3, with TRBD1 matching over 8 bases. CDR3 nucleotide sequence: TGTGCCAGCAGTGGGTGGGACAGGACTTCCTCTGGAAACACCATATATTTT. This sequence encodes CASSGWDRTSSGNTIYF.